A single sample gave rise to the 3 T cell receptor beta chains below, sequenced in a study of shared T cell receptors in the human thymus. Profiled with immunoSEQ multiplex PCR; TCRdb holds only in-frame clones, not every one. The table includes roughly 410,000 clones, around 93% detected once. The sample comprised thymocytes. The source is a human donor.

The chain links TRBV4-1 to TRBJ2-1; the D call may be TRBD1 or TRBD2 (5 bases each). V lost 3 bases and J lost 8, with 20 bases in between. Germline V lookup: CDR1 MGHRA, CDR2 YSYEKL. This CDR3 spans 16 amino acids. The CDR3 protein is CASSQAFGAPLHEQFF. The CDR3 nucleotides read TGCGCCAGCAGCCAGGCCTTCGGGGCCCCCTTGCATGAGCAGTTCTTC.

This clone has a handful of counts. The V and J genes are TRBV7-6 and TRBJ1-5; possible D gene TRBD1, 5 bases. CDR3 length: 15 residues. V was cut by 1 base and J by 5 bases, with 12 bases left in between. Germline V gene sequence: CDR1 SGHVS, CDR2 FNYEAQ. The CDR3 protein is CASSLGRAEDQPQHF. CDR3 DNA: TGTGCCAGCAGCTTAGGCAGGGCGGAGGATCAGCCCCAGCATTTT.

A word on this clone: The junction and the germline gene differ at one end; a read error may be behind it. This chain uses TRBV4-3 with TRBJ2-1, with D possibly being TRBD1 (6 bases). CDR1 is LGHNA and CDR2 is YSLEER in the germline V gene. The CDR3 runs 15 residues. CDR3 amino acids: CASSQRGNSYNEQFF. Here the CDR3 DNA reads TGCGCTAGCAGCCAAAGGGGGAATAGCTACAATGAGCAGTTCTTC.